The sequence of this T cell receptor beta chain was determined in a study of blood T cell repertoires in COVID-19. Whole-study context: Acute and convalescent COVID-19 specimens originated in the United States, Italy and Spain.

V was trimmed by 8 bases and J by 5 bases, leaving 15 bases between them. The germline gives CDR1 MGHDK, CDR2 SYGVNS. The CDR3 is 14 residues long. Enrolled during active infection, Seattle patients were then followed longitudinally. This clone was picked up one time. Profiled with immunoSEQ multiplex PCR; TCRdb holds only in-frame clones, not every one. Of nearly 50,000 clones in the sample, 86% were seen once. The receptor comes from a woman over 75 with COVID-19, enrolled during active disease. This rearrangement joins TRBV25-1 to TRBJ2-2, with D unclear. The sequenced sample consisted of peripheral blood. The CDR3 coding sequence is TGTGCCAGCTCACTTTCCCCGGAGACCGGGGAGCTGTTTTTT. Its protein product is CASSLSPETGELFF.